This TCR beta chain was identified during a study of T cells after yellow fever vaccination. V lost 7 bases, J lost 6 bases, and 18 bases lay in between. CDR3 length: 15 residues. Generation of TCR cDNA used 5'RACE template switching (which added a universal primer site and UMIs). Using its own MiXCR run on the 5' RACE reads, TCRdb lists one record per CDR3 protein. The sample records some 260,000 distinct CDR3 sequences, approximately 5.2% being singletons. The sample here was CD4+ T cells sorted from PBMCs, taken on the day of the yellow fever booster vaccination. This TCR was recovered from a man between 18 and 35 years old who received the YFV17D yellow fever vaccine. The chain links TRBV12-3 or TRBV12-4 to TRBJ2-2, with D perhaps given as TRBD1 or TRBD2 (5 bases each). CDR3 nucleotide sequence: TGTGCCAGCACTTGGGGACGGCGGAAGGCCGGGGAGCTGTTTTTT. It codes for CASTWGRRKAGELFF.